Included here is one T cell receptor (beta chain) sequence, with context. This clone came up once. Its binding antigen is unknown. No much larger clone exists at a distance of one base, and base qualities are not known. TCRbeta CDR3 regions were amplified from genomic DNA using the immunoSEQ Assay, a bias-controlled multiplex PCR. The study's own analysis went as follows. The number of nucleated cells in each sample was estimated by amplification of reference gene primers within the assay. Sequence reads were collapsed and filtered to measure the absolute abundance of every unique TCRbeta CDR3 rearrangement. For each sample, productive Simpson clonality was calculated as the square root of Simpson's diversity index over productive rearrangements. The immuneACCESS repertoire file appears here via TCRdb, limited to in-frame rearrangements. These files lack a portion of the clones; in checked studies, under half of the deficit traces to unresolved V genes, and the cause of the others is not known. That table is the source of V, J and clone size, and D and trimming were worked out from the DNA. For this sample the table gives under 250,000 clones, of which 70% to 85% were detected only once. The ten largest account for about 3.7% of the sample.

The data were taken from a study of blood T cell repertoires in COVID-19 (dated by TCRdb to between 2020 and 2021). Regarding the study in general: The collaborator samples originated in the United States, Italy and Spain and spanned the acute and convalescent phases of COVID-19. A de-identified subject ID, COVID-19 status, age in years and sex were almost always included in the sample metadata. The prospective study material was composed of cDNA or gDNA derived from T cells, B-cell-depleted T cells, or PBMCs. The repertoires were made available in a free public database intended to serve as a resource for research on the immune response to SARS-CoV-2. Where available, HLA class I and class II types were taken from metadata supplied by the sample provider and were not determined by assay-based typing. Deeply sampled blood TCRbeta repertoires from subjects exposed to, actively infected with, or recovered from COVID-19 were included in the dataset. Samples were obtained from the ongoing ImmuneRACE study (first 160 participants) and from over a thousand subjects provided by 6 global collaborators.

A distance of 6 bases separates the germline ends of V and J, which lose 0 bases and 1 base respectively. CDR1 and CDR2 are read off the germline V gene as SGHRS and YFSETQ. Taken from cysteine to phenylalanine, the CDR3 has 14 residues. The only DNA kept is the CDR3, 42 bases in frame from the first base. The paper as a whole reports these results and caveats: The amount of clinical and demographic metadata varied by source and participant and was provided uncurated.

In the prospective study, participants were roughly 18 to 100 years old, resided in under 30 geographic areas of the United States, and were enrolled through a virtual design. Cohort assignment in the prospective study relied on participant-reported clinical history from a screening survey and a study questionnaire. Recovered participants in ImmuneRACE Cohort 3 were defined by two consecutive negative NP/OP PCR tests, clearance by a healthcare professional, or resolution of symptoms. Each participant in the prospective study had whole blood, serum and a nasopharyngeal or oropharyngeal swab collected by mobile phlebotomists. Prospective study participants could optionally give additional blood draws and questionnaires over an approximately two-month period. Blood samples from the prospective study were shipped frozen or at room temperature prior to DNA extraction.

The material sequenced was PBMCs or T cells enriched from blood (not recorded which). The sequence was obtained from a woman aged 55 to 70 who had recovered from COVID-19. The chain was built from TRBV5-1 and TRBJ2-3; the D gene is not confidently resolved. The CDR3 region: CASSLATGTDTQYF. The DNA sequence is given as TGCGCCAGCAGCTTGGCTACCGGCACAGATACGCAGTATTTT. With the portions outside the CDR3 filled from the reference TRBV5-1 and TRBJ2-3 genes, the complete variable region becomes KAGVTQTPRYLIKTRGQQVTLSCSPISGHRSVSWYQQTPGQGLQFLFEYFSETQRNKGNFPGRFSGRQFSNSRSEMNVSTLELGDSALYLCASSLATGTDTQYFGPGTRLTVL.